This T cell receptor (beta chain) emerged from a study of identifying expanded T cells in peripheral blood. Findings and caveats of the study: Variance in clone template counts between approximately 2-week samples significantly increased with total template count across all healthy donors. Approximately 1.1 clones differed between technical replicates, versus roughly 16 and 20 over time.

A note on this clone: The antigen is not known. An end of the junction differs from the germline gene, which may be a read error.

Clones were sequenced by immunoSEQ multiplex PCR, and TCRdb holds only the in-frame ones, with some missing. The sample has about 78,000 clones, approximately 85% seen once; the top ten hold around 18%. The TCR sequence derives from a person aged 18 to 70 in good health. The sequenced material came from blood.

In DNA, the CDR3 is TGTGCTAGCAGCTCCGGGACAGCCTTCCAAGAGACCCAGTACTTC. Amino acid sequence: CASSSGTAFQETQYF. The gene calls are TRBV7-7 and TRBJ2-5; 7 bases align to TRBD1. Germline V gene data show CDR1 as SSHAT and CDR2 as FNYEAQ (reference sequence). There are 15 residues in the CDR3.